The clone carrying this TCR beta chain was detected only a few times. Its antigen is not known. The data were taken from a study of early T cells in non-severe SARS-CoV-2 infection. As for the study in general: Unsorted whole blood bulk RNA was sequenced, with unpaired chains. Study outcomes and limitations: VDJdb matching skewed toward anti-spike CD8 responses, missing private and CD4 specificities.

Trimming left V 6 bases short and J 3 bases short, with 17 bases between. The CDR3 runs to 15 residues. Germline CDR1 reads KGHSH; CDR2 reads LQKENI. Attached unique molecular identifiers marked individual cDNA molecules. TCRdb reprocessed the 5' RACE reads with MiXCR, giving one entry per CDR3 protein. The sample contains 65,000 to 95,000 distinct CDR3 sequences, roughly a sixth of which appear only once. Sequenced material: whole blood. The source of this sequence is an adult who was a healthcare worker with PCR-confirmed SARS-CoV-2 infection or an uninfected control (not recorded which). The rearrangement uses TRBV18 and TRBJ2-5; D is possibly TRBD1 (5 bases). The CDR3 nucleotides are TGTGCCAGCTCCCCCTTGTCCACAGGAGAAGAGACCCAGTACTTC. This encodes CASSPLSTGEETQYF.